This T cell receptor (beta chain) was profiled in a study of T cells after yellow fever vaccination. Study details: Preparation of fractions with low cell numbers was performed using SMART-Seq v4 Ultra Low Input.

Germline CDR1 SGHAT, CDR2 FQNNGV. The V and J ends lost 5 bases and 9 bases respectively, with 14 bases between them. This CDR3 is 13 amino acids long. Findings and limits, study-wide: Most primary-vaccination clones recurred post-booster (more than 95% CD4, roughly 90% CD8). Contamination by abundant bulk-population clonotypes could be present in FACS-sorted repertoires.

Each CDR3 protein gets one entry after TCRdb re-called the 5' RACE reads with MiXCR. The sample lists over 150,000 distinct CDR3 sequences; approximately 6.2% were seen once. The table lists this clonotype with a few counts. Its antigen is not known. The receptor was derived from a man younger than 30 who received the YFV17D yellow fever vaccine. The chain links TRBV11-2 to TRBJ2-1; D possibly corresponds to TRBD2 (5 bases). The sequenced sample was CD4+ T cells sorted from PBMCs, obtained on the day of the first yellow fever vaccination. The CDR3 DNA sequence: TGTGCCAGCAGCCCCCAACTAGAGAGTGAGCAGTTCTTC. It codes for CASSPQLESEQFF. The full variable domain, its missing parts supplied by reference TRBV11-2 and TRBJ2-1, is EAGVAQSPRYKIIEKRQSVAFWCNPISGHATLYWYQQILGQGPKLLIQFQNNGVVDDSQLPKDRFSAERLKGVDSTLKIQPAKLEDSAVYLCASSPQLESEQFFGPGTRLTVL.